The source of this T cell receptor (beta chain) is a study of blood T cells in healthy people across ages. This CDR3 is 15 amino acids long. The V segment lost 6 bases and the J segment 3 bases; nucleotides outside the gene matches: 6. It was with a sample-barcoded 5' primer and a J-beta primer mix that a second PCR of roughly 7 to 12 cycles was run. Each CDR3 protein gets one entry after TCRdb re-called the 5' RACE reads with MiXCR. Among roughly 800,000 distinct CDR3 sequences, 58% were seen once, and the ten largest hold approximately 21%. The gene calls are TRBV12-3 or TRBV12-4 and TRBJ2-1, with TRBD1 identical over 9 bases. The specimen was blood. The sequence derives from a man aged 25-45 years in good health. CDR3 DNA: TGTGCCAGCAGGGCCGGGACAGGGAACTACAATGAGCAGTTCTTC. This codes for CASRAGTGNYNEQFF.